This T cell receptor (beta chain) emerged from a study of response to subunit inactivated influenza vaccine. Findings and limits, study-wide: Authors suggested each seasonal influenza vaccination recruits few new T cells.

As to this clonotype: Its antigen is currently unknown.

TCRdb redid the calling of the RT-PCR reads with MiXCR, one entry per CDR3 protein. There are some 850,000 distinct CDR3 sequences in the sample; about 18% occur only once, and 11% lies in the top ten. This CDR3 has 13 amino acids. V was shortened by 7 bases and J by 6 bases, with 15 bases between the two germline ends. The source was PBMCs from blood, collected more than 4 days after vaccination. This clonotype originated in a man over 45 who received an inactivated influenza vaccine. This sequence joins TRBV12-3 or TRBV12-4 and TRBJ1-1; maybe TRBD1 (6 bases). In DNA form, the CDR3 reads TGTGCCAGCACGCAGGGGCCGCCCCCTGAAGCTTTCTTT. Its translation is CASTQGPPPEAFF.